This T cell receptor (beta chain) was profiled in a study of T cell responses to AZD1222 COVID-19 vaccine (dated by TCRdb to the early 2020s). Looking at the study overall: AZD1222 recipients whose second dose came at about 4 weeks and those whose second dose came at about 12 weeks were combined into one group, since spike-specific TCR depth and breadth did not differ between the two schedules. A total of 233 trial participants underwent TCR sequencing, of whom roughly 210 received two doses of AZD1222 and about 26 received two doses of the MenACWY control vaccine. Trial participants were enrolled by age into 18-55, 56-69 and 70-plus year subgroups, with 148, 28 and 57 TCR-sequenced participants respectively.

Details on this clone: There is no known antigen for this receptor. No much larger clone is present one base from it, and per-base qualities are unavailable.

What the work shows at the level of the full study, not this receptor alone: In the small 56-69-year group, the increase in depth fell short of significance, most likely because of low power. After two AZD1222 doses, spike-specific TCR breadth and depth were significantly higher than at day 0 and than in MenACWY recipients. Vaccine-associated CD4 TCRs spanned the whole spike protein, with dominant responses in regions 160-218 and 743-854. Reportedly, close to half of the unique spike-specific TCRs recognized epitopes lying outside the regions that are mutated in the B.1.351 and B.1.1.7 variants. Because no samples from the day 14 peak response were available, repertoires could be characterized only after the peak T cell response. Participants were mostly white British, with more females than males. The authors suggested clonal diversity may have been underestimated. Only five or six AZD1222 recipients were SARS-CoV-2 seropositive at baseline, limiting conclusions about previously exposed vaccinees.

The CDR3 regions of human TCRbeta chains were analyzed by immunosequencing. The authors' pipeline ran thus. TCRs in the repertoires were compared against a reference library of SARS-CoV-2-specific TCRs that had been generated with the MIRA antigen-specificity platform. Breadth was defined as the fraction of unique TCRs that were SARS-CoV-2-associated, and depth was defined as the fraction of total T cells that were SARS-CoV-2-associated. Using the MIRA data, every spike-specific TCR was mapped to the spike region that the TCR reacted to and assigned to either a CD4 or a CD8 class. Log10-transformed breadth and depth values were compared by one-way ANOVA with Sidak's multiple comparisons tests. Held by TCRdb, this immuneACCESS table contains in-frame sequences only and omits some clones. Under half of the omission traces to an unresolved V gene where checked; the cause of the rest is unknown. That table gives V, J and clone size, and the DNA gave D and trimming. The sample table lists 170,000 or so clones, about 90% of them with a count of one. The ten largest clones capture about 2.5% of the sample.

The time point label, read with the paper, signifies: baseline before first vaccination. Samples from vaccinated people were obtained from the UK trials COV001 and COV002, which included a single-blind randomized controlled phase 2/3 trial of AZD1222 (ChAdOx1 nCoV-19) in healthy adults. For TCRbeta chain sequencing, PBMC samples from trial participants were taken at day 0 and at day 28 after the second dose. The CDR3 runs 16 amino acids, cysteine and phenylalanine included. The CDR3 DNA has 48 bases and is translated from base 1. Based on the germline V gene (reference sequence), the CDR1 and CDR2 sequences are LGHDT and YNNKEL. The V end loses 4 bases and the J end loses 2 bases, and a stretch of 18 bases separates them.

The sequence is built from TRBV3-1 (or the pseudogene TRBV3-2) and TRBJ2-7; the D region possibly corresponds to TRBD2 (7 bases align). The material sequenced was peripheral blood, taken on day 0 of AZD1222 vaccination. The sequence derives from an adult in good health. The nucleotide sequence reads as follows: TGTGCCAGCAGCCCCCGGGGGCGGGAGTTCGCCTACGAGCAGTACTTC. It translates as CASSPRGREFAYEQYF.